The 21 T cell receptor beta chains reported below all come from one sample, sequenced in a study of shared clonotypes between healthy human individuals. Sequencing was performed with immunoSEQ multiplex PCR; in TCRdb, only in-frame clones are kept and a portion is missing. The sample holds roughly 760,000 clones, around 67% seen once. The sequencing input was memory CD4+ T cells sorted from blood. As to subset: CD45RA-negative fraction. The receptor set was obtained from a woman in her twenties or thirties in good health.

The J gene is TRBJ2-3, the V gene TRBV7-3; 10 bases agree with TRBD2. V shed 5 bases, J shed 6 bases, and the junction held 8 bases outside the gene matches. CDR1 is SGHTA and CDR2 is FQGTGA in the germline V gene. CDR3 size: 15 residues. CDR3 sequence: CASSPQLAGSDTQYF. The DNA for the CDR3 is TGTGCCAGCAGCCCACAACTAGCGGGATCTGATACGCAGTATTTT.

The chain couples TRBV4-1 to TRBJ2-1; no definite D call. Trimming stripped 2 bases from V and 7 bases from J, with 12 bases between. There are 14 residues in the CDR3. Germline V gives CDR1 MGHRA, CDR2 YSYEKL. The CDR3 sequence: CASSQPLGRNEQFF. Written as DNA, the CDR3 is TGCGCCAGCAGCCAACCCCTTGGGCGTAATGAGCAGTTCTTC.

The V gene is TRBV11-2, the J gene TRBJ2-5; TRBD2 is a possible D gene (6 bases). The CDR3 extends over 16 amino acids. The germline CDR1 and CDR2 sequences are SGHAT and FQNNGV. V shed 4 bases and J shed 2 bases, with 17 bases lying between them. Written as DNA, the CDR3 is TGTGCCAGCAGCTCCTACTTGGGCGCGGGACAAGAGACCCAGTACTTC. Translated: CASSSYLGAGQETQYF.

This clone was detected only once. The rearrangement joins TRBV7-9 to TRBJ2-7, with unresolved D. The CDR3 runs to 14 residues. The V and J ends lost 7 bases and 0 bases respectively, with 13 bases between them. Germline V CDR1 and CDR2: SEHNR, FQNEAQ (reference sequence). This CDR3 reads CASTTPRFSYEQYF. DNA for the CDR3: TGTGCCAGCACCACACCCCGTTTCTCCTACGAGCAGTACTTC. The whole variable domain, filled in from reference TRBV7-9 and TRBJ2-7, reads DTGVSQNPRHKITKRGQNVTFRCDPISEHNRLYWYRQTLGQGPEFLTYFQNEAQLEKSRLLSDRFSAERPKGSFSTLEIQRTEQGDSAMYLCASTTPRFSYEQYFGPGTRLTVT.

The chain uses TRBV11-1 and TRBJ2-2; perhaps TRBD2 as D (6 bases). Deletions cut 8 bases from V and 1 base from J, with 11 bases between. The V gene's germline CDR1 is SGHAT and CDR2 FQDESV (reference sequence). The CDR3 runs 14 residues. The CDR3 spells CASGGAVNTGELFF. CDR3 DNA: TGTGCCAGCGGAGGGGCGGTGAACACCGGGGAGCTGTTTTTT.

This clone was seen a handful of times. The V and J genes are TRBV15 and TRBJ2-6, with D possibly TRBD1 on 6 matching bases. Trimming shortened V by 3 bases and J by 4 bases, and 13 bases separated the two germline ends. Germline lookup yields CDR1 LNHNV and CDR2 YYDKDF (reference sequence). This CDR3 has 16 residues. CDR3 residues: CATSSATGTGANVLTF. For the CDR3, the DNA is TGTGCCACCAGCAGCGCTACAGGGACCGGGGCCAACGTCCTGACTTTC.

This chain links TRBV28 with TRBJ2-1; D not resolved. The CDR3 sequence is 13 residues long. V was pared by 4 bases and J by 8 bases, with 12 bases between. The germline V gene encodes CDR1 MDHEN and CDR2 SYDVKM. In DNA, the CDR3 is TGTGCCAGCAGTTCCCCCGATACCCATGAGCAGTTCTTC. Its protein product is CASSSPDTHEQFF.

As to this clone: It may be a read error: a sequence one base away is much more abundant. The V call is TRBV28, the J call TRBJ1-1; D is undetermined. The germline V gene encodes CDR1 MDHEN and CDR2 SYDVKM. CDR3 size: 11 residues. Trimming left V 7 bases short and J 1 base short, with 4 bases between. CDR3 sequence reads: CASNANTEAFF. CDR3 bases: TGTGCCAGCAATGCGAACACTGAAGCTTTCTTT.

The chain is built from TRBV28 and TRBJ2-7; TRBD2 agrees at 8 bases. Germline CDR1 MDHEN, CDR2 SYDVKM. The CDR3 loop spans 14 amino acids. V trimming: 6 bases; J trimming: 0 bases; junction bases outside the gene matches: 4. DNA for the CDR3: TGTGCCAGCAGAATAGCGGGGTTCTCCTACGAGCAGTACTTC. Translation gives CASRIAGFSYEQYF.

This clone is a singleton in its sample. The chain combines TRBV5-4 with TRBJ2-5; D unresolved. With 4 bases removed from V and 2 bases from J, the gap between germline ends came to 9 bases. Germline V gene lookup returns CDR1 SGHNT and CDR2 YYREEE (reference sequence). This CDR3 comprises 13 residues. CDR3 region: CASSQSNQETQYF. CDR3 DNA sequence: TGTGCCAGCAGCCAGAGTAATCAAGAGACCCAGTACTTC.

The chain recombines TRBV6-1 with TRBJ1-4, with TRBD1 matching 9 bases. The V and J ends lost 3 bases and 7 bases, in that order; junction bases with no gene match: 6. This CDR3 region has 15 residues. CDR1 and CDR2 from the germline V gene are MNHNS and SASEGT. In DNA, the CDR3 is TGTGCCAGCAGTGATATGGGACAGGGCACTGAAAAACTGTTTTTT. Amino acids: CASSDMGQGTEKLFF.

This clone was seen only once. The chain carries TRBV19 and TRBJ2-6; unclear D gene. The V end was cut by 2 bases, the J end by 1 base, with 15 bases between. CDR1 LNHDA and CDR2 SQIVND come from the germline V gene (reference sequence). This CDR3 spans 18 amino acids. The CDR3: CASSIRPATISGANVLTF. In DNA form, the CDR3 reads TGTGCCAGTAGTATACGGCCAGCTACGATATCTGGGGCCAACGTCCTGACTTTC.

The chain recombines TRBV6-5 with TRBJ2-3, with no clear D. CDR3 length: 11 amino acids. CDR1 is MNHEY, CDR2 SVGAGI, per germline. V was pared by 7 bases and J by 1 base, with 3 bases between. The CDR3 loop is CASKGTDTQYF. The CDR3, as DNA: TGTGCCAGCAAAGGCACAGATACGCAGTATTTT.

This clone was counted between two and nine times. The CDR3 sequence: CASSIRQGKETQYF. The DNA for the CDR3 is TGTGCCAGTAGTATTCGCCAGGGGAAGGAGACCCAGTACTTC. The chain joins TRBV19 to TRBJ2-5; D perhaps matches TRBD1 (6 bases). V lost 3 bases, J lost 5 bases, and 13 bases lay in between. Looked up from germline, CDR1 is LNHDA and CDR2 is SQIVND (reference sequence). The CDR3 totals 14 residues. The full variable domain, with the rest looked up from reference TRBV19 and TRBJ2-5, is DGGITQSPKYLFRKEGQNVTLSCEQNLNHDAMYWYRQDPGQGLRLIYYSQIVNDFQKGDIAEGYSVSREKKESFPLTVTSAQKNPTAFYLCASSIRQGKETQYFGPGTRLLVL.

The DNA of the CDR3 is TGCGCCAGCAGCCAAGATTTAACGGGCAGCTCCTACGAGCAGTACTTC. Translated: CASSQDLTGSSYEQYF. The chain recombines TRBV4-1 with TRBJ2-7, with no clear D. This CDR3 region has 16 residues. V shed 0 bases and J shed 0 bases, with 12 bases lying between them. Germline V lookup: CDR1 MGHRA, CDR2 YSYEKL.

The rearrangement joins TRBV7-2 to TRBJ1-2; D remains ambiguous. The CDR3 totals 12 residues. Per the germline V gene, CDR1 is SGHTA and CDR2 is FQGNSA. V lost 0 bases and J 1 base, leaving 0 bases between the germline ends. The CDR3 bases are TGTGCCAGCAGCTTAGCTAACTATGGCTACACCTTC. This encodes CASSLANYGYTF.

The gene calls are TRBV27 and TRBJ2-6; TRBD1 aligns across 9 bases. Looked up from germline, CDR1 is MNHEY and CDR2 is SMNVEV (reference sequence). V shed 2 bases and J 0 bases; nucleotides not matched to a gene: 5. The CDR3 is 18 amino acids. The CDR3 region is CASSLIGTGRSGANVLTF. CDR3 in DNA: TGTGCCAGCAGTTTAATCGGGACAGGGCGCTCTGGGGCCAACGTCCTGACTTTC.

Regarding this clone: This may be a read error, as it is one base from a much larger clone. The J gene is TRBJ2-1, the V gene TRBV5-4; D perhaps matches TRBD1 (5 bases). The V end was cut by 4 bases, the J end by 4 bases, with 9 bases between. Germline values: CDR1 SGHNT, CDR2 YYREEE (reference sequence). CDR3 length equals 13 residues. The CDR3 loop reads CASSQDSYNEQFF. CDR3 DNA: TGTGCCAGCAGCCAAGACAGTTACAATGAGCAGTTCTTC.

J is TRBJ1-1 and V is TRBV7-9, with 8 bases fitting TRBD1. Trimming at V came to 5 bases and at J to 7 bases, leaving 12 bases not matched to a gene. The V gene's germline CDR1 is SEHNR and CDR2 FQNEAQ (reference sequence). The CDR3 contains 15 residues. Here the CDR3 reads CASSARQGTAVEAFF. Written as DNA, the CDR3 is TGTGCCAGCAGCGCTCGACAGGGGACTGCGGTTGAAGCTTTCTTT.

This clone was detected only once. This chain uses TRBV7-9 with TRBJ1-3; D perhaps matches TRBD1 (5 bases). V was trimmed by 5 bases and J by 0 bases, leaving 14 bases between them. Germline V gene data show CDR1 as SEHNR and CDR2 as FQNEAQ (reference sequence). This CDR3 is 16 amino acids long. The chain's CDR3 is CASSDQTDSSGNTIYF. The CDR3 coding sequence is TGTGCCAGCAGCGACCAAACCGACAGCTCTGGAAACACCATATATTTT.

This chain connects TRBV29-1 to TRBJ2-1, with a weak D call TRBD2 (6 bases). With 7 bases removed from V and 5 bases from J, the gap between germline ends came to 12 bases. Germline-derived CDR1 and CDR2 are SQVTM and ANQGSEA. CDR3 size: 12 residues. CDR3 region: CSAERAHNEQFF. The CDR3 coding sequence is TGCAGCGCAGAGCGGGCCCACAATGAGCAGTTCTTC.